The rows below give T cell receptor beta chains drawn from one sample of a study of cytotoxic CD8 clonotypes in ibrutinib-treated CLL. The method was immunoSEQ multiplex PCR; TCRdb's version includes in-frame clones alone and lacks a portion of them. This sample has about 85,000 clones, with about 76% found just once. This sample comprised PBMCs, obtained after 12 months of ibrutinib treatment. The receptors were sampled from a human donor with chronic lymphocytic leukemia. Both conserved end residues are trimmed from each CDR3.

TRBV6-5	TRBJ2-7	ASSYGGSGGAYEQY
TRBV2	TRBJ1-1	ASSIGEAF
TRBV7-3	TRBJ2-1	ASSPGLVDGNEQF
TRBV5-1	TRBJ1-5	ASSPGQENQPQH
TRBV7-2	TRBJ2-1	ASSARTSRDEQF
TRBV7-9	TRBJ2-1	ASSLGARF
TRBV28	TRBJ1-1	AATAVNTEAF
TRBV5-6	TRBJ2-5	ASSPGTYQETQY
TRBV9	TRBJ2-7	ASSVEGRGGSTYEQY
TRBV7-3	TRBJ1-5	ASSFQGTSNQPQH
TRBV9	TRBJ2-3	ASSVSGGGSDTQY
TRBV30	TRBJ1-5	AWSDRGSFGNQPQH
TRBV9	TRBJ2-6	ASSVALAGGAGANVLT
TRBV16	TRBJ1-4	ASSQVRTTNEKLF
TRBV18	TRBJ2-7	ASSPAEVGGPRY
TRBV6-1	TRBJ2-1	ASPPGVGQGTQF
TRBV6-1	TRBJ1-4	ASRPGTAGSVLF
TRBV4-1	TRBJ2-1	ASSQEGGASEQF
TRBV28	TRBJ1-5	ASSSGGQPQH
TRBV7-8	TRBJ1-3	ASSPRDRGNTIY
TRBV4-2	TRBJ1-5	ASSLRQGASSNQPQH
TRBV2	TRBJ2-3	ASRRAVGDTQY
TRBV7-2	TRBJ2-3	ASSLSLAGVDTQY
TRBV7-9	TRBJ2-3	ASSISTDTQY
TRBV9	TRBJ1-4	ASSAQGPREKLF
TRBV7-3	TRBJ1-1	ASSLRASAEAF
TRBV6-5	TRBJ2-2	ASRGTNTGELF
TRBV28	TRBJ2-3	ASSQTGDTQY
TRBV28	TRBJ2-7	ASSLVVWGARYEQY
TRBV11-1	TRBJ1-6	ASSPREYNSPLH
TRBV19	TRBJ2-5	ASSNGLEKYQETQY
TRBV5-5	TRBJ1-2	ASSLWGTGGRPYGYT
TRBV6-5	TRBJ1-5	ASSHRGGQPQH
TRBV18	TRBJ1-1	ASSPPDRAEAF
TRBV7-8	TRBJ1-3	ASSLGGNTIY